Presented here are 25 T cell receptor beta chains from one specimen sequenced in a study of T cell changes during pregnancy in multiple sclerosis. Profiled with immunoSEQ multiplex PCR; TCRdb holds only in-frame clones, not every one. Of approximately 41,000 clones listed, about 90% are singletons. This material consisted of CD4+ T cells from peripheral blood mononuclear cells, taken in the second trimester of pregnancy. The receptors here all came from a female donor in good health, enrolled as a control in a pregnancy study.

The chain uses TRBV11-3 and TRBJ1-1; 7 bases fit TRBD1. In germline, CDR1 is SGHNT, CDR2 YENEEA. Losses at the gene ends were 5 bases for V and 1 base for J; bases not matched to a gene: 4. This CDR3 is built from 14 residues. The CDR3 loop is CASSAQGGNTEAFF. CDR3 DNA sequence: TGTGCCAGCAGCGCCCAGGGGGGGAACACTGAAGCTTTCTTT.

The chain uses TRBV7-9 and TRBJ2-2, with D hard to call. Deletions cut 5 bases from V and 8 bases from J, with 6 bases between. Germline assignment: CDR1 SEHNR and CDR2 FQNEAQ (reference sequence). This CDR3 spans 11 amino acids. The CDR3 region is CASSRGGELFF. CDR3 sequence (DNA): TGTGCCAGCAGCCGCGGAGGGGAGCTGTTTTTT. Based on the CDR3 plus reference TRBV7-9 and TRBJ2-2, the full variable domain is DTGVSQNPRHKITKRGQNVTFRCDPISEHNRLYWYRQTLGQGPEFLTYFQNEAQLEKSRLLSDRFSAERPKGSFSTLEIQRTEQGDSAMYLCASSRGGELFFGEGSRLTVL.

V is TRBV6-5 and J is TRBJ1-6; tentatively, D is TRBD1 (5 bases). CDR3 length: 15 amino acids. Germline CDR1 and CDR2: MNHEY and SVGAGI. V lost 10 bases, J lost 7 bases, and 20 bases lay in between. CDR3 region: CATLLSGTLNSPLHF. The CDR3, as DNA: TGTGCCACCCTCCTATCCGGGACTCTGAATTCACCCCTCCACTTT.

The V and J genes are TRBV29-1 and TRBJ1-2, with D perhaps TRBD1 (5 bases). This CDR3 comprises 14 residues. V dropped 6 bases and J dropped 8 bases, with 22 bases sitting between them. Germline CDR1 SQVTM, CDR2 ANQGSEA. CDR3 DNA: TGCAGCGTCTCCCGGGACGCTTCTGGAGGGGGCTACACCTTC. This gives the protein CSVSRDASGGGYTF. Drawing the rest from reference TRBV29-1 and TRBJ1-2, the complete variable domain is SAVISQKPSRDICQRGTSLTIQCQVDSQVTMMFWYRQQPGQSLTLIATANQGSEATYESGFVIDKFPISRPNLTFSTLTVSNMSPEDSSIYLCSVSRDASGGGYTFGSGTRLTVV.

As concerns this clone: An end of the junction differs from the germline gene, which may be a read error. This chain joins TRBV7-3 and TRBJ2-7; 8 bases align to TRBD1. The CDR3 loop spans 12 amino acids. Germline CDR1 and CDR2: SGHTA and FQGTGA. CDR3 nucleotides: TGTGCCAGCAGCTCTGGGACGGGACAGGTCGTATTC. Its translation: CASSSGTGQVVF.

The J gene is TRBJ2-2, the V gene TRBV28; 9 positions match TRBD1. Looked up from germline, CDR1 is MDHEN and CDR2 is SYDVKM. This CDR3 region has 16 residues. V shed 5 bases and J 4 bases; nucleotides not matched to a gene: 8. CDR3 amino acids: CASSTPGQGTTGELFF. The CDR3 nucleotides are TGTGCCAGCAGTACTCCAGGACAGGGGACCACCGGGGAGCTGTTTTTT.

The chain has TRBV2 and TRBJ2-2, with TRBD1 matching 7 bases. CDR3 length: 14 residues. With V trimmed by 8 bases and J by 4 bases, 7 bases remained unmatched. The germline V gene encodes CDR1 SNHLY and CDR2 FYNNEI. Here the CDR3 DNA reads TGTGCCAGCGCGAGACAGGGAACCACCGGGGAGCTGTTTTTT. This gives the protein CASARQGTTGELFF. Variable domain in full (rest from reference TRBV2 and TRBJ2-2): EPEVTQTPSHQVTQMGQEVILRCVPISNHLYFYWYRQILGQKVEFLVSFYNNEISEKSEIFDDQFSVERPDGSNFTLKIRSTKLEDSAMYFCASARQGTTGELFFGEGSRLTVL.

In its sample, this clone was seen once. The chain is built from TRBV6-1 and TRBJ1-2; 12 nucleotides match TRBD1. Germline CDR1 reads MNHNS; CDR2 reads SASEGT. Unmatched junction bases numbered 4, after V lost 5 bases and J lost 6 bases. The CDR3 is 14 amino acids. CDR3 nucleotides: TGTGCCAGCAGTTGGGACAGGGGGCGGGATGGCTACACCTTC. The encoded protein is CASSWDRGRDGYTF.

J is TRBJ1-5 and V is TRBV5-8; possibly TRBD1 for D (6 bases). Trimming shortened V by 3 bases and J by 3 bases, and 16 bases separated the two germline ends. CDR1 is SGHTS and CDR2 is YDEGEE in the germline V gene. The CDR3 is 16 amino acids. Here the CDR3 reads CASSSTGIWTNQPQHF. In DNA form, the CDR3 reads TGTGCCAGCAGCTCTACAGGGATTTGGACCAATCAGCCCCAGCATTTT.

The V and J genes are TRBV18 and TRBJ2-5; weak D call: TRBD2 (6 bases). From germline, CDR1 is KGHSH and CDR2 LQKENI. The ends were cut back, 2 bases at V and 5 bases at J, with 12 bases in the middle. The CDR3 is made up of 14 amino acids. The CDR3 sequence is CASSPGSSGETQYF. For the CDR3, the DNA is TGTGCCAGCTCACCAGGATCCAGCGGGGAGACCCAGTACTTC.

This rearrangement joins TRBV7-9 to TRBJ1-6, with a tentative D call TRBD1 (5 bases). The CDR3 has 14 residues. Looked up from germline, CDR1 is SEHNR and CDR2 is FQNEAQ (reference sequence). V was clipped by 2 bases and J by 7 bases, with 9 bases between them. This CDR3 reads CASSLLAGNSPLHF. CDR3 nucleotide sequence: TGTGCCAGCAGCTTATTGGCAGGGAATTCACCCCTCCACTTT.

The chain joins TRBV19 to TRBJ2-2, with TRBD1 matching over 8 bases. V shed 6 bases, J shed 3 bases, and the junction held 6 bases outside the gene matches. CDR3 size: 15 residues. CDR1 and CDR2 from the germline V gene are LNHDA and SQIVND (reference sequence). For the CDR3, the DNA is TGTGCCAGTAGCCGAGACAGGGGATACACCGGGGAGCTGTTTTTT. It translates to CASSRDRGYTGELFF. The variable domain in full, completed from reference TRBV19 and TRBJ2-2, reads DGGITQSPKYLFRKEGQNVTLSCEQNLNHDAMYWYRQDPGQGLRLIYYSQIVNDFQKGDIAEGYSVSREKKESFPLTVTSAQKNPTAFYLCASSRDRGYTGELFFGEGSRLTVL.

The chain uses TRBV6-6 and TRBJ1-1; D call uncertain. From germline, CDR1 is MNHNY and CDR2 SVGAGI (reference sequence). The CDR3 spans 12 residues. V gave up 7 bases and J gave up 12 bases, with 18 bases separating them. CDR3 sequence reads: CASTQKNPPPFF. The CDR3 DNA reads as TGTGCCAGCACCCAGAAAAACCCCCCCCCTTTCTTT.

This sequence joins TRBV18 and TRBJ2-5; maybe TRBD1 (6 bases). The CDR3 contains 16 residues. The V end lost 3 bases, the J end lost 0 bases, and 14 bases lay between the germline ends. Germline V CDR1 and CDR2: KGHSH, LQKENI. The CDR3 spells CASSPSRGGYQETQYF. The CDR3 DNA follows: TGTGCCAGCTCACCTAGCAGGGGCGGGTACCAAGAGACCCAGTACTTC.

CDR3 amino acids: CASSEQGGRQPQHF. The CDR3 nucleotides read TGTGCCAGCAGTGAGCAGGGAGGTCGTCAGCCCCAGCATTTT. V and J are TRBV27 and TRBJ1-5; possible D gene TRBD1, 5 bases. The CDR3 loop spans 14 amino acids. V gave up 5 bases and J gave up 6 bases, with 14 bases separating them. From germline, CDR1 is MNHEY and CDR2 SMNVEV (reference sequence).

In DNA, the CDR3 is TGTGCCAGCAGCATAAGGACAGCCATGAACACTGAAGCTTTCTTT. Protein sequence: CASSIRTAMNTEAFF. V is TRBV5-8 and J is TRBJ1-1; D is perhaps TRBD1 (6 bases). Germline V gene data show CDR1 as SGHTS and CDR2 as YDEGEE. Trimming took 4 bases from V and 0 from J, leaving 13 bases between them. The length of the CDR3 is 15 residues.

This clone was seen just once. The chain joins TRBV7-2 to TRBJ2-1; 7 bases line up with TRBD2. With 1 base clipped from V and 9 bases from J, the junction kept 3 bases outside the gene matches. Germline-derived CDR1 and CDR2 are SGHTA and FQGNSA. The CDR3 has 13 amino acids. The CDR3 loop is CASSLGGGGEQFF. CDR3 coding DNA: TGTGCCAGCAGCTTAGGCGGGGGAGGTGAGCAGTTCTTC. The variable domain in full, with the rest retrieved from reference TRBV7-2 and TRBJ2-1, is GAGVSQSPSNKVTEKGKDVELRCDPISGHTALYWYRQSLGQGLEFLIYFQGNSAPDKSGLPSDRFSAERTGGSVSTLTIQRTQQEDSAVYLCASSLGGGGEQFFGPGTRLTVL.

With respect to this clone: This CDR3 is also generated by other DNA sequences in the sample. The gene calls are TRBV5-1 and TRBJ1-1; 9 bases are shared with TRBD1. In germline, CDR1 is SGHRS, CDR2 YFSETQ. The CDR3 spans 16 residues. V was clipped by 1 base and J by 2 bases; unmatched bases: 6. The CDR3 region is CASSLTGTGLNTEAFF. For the CDR3, the DNA is TGCGCCAGCAGCTTGACCGGGACAGGGTTAAACACTGAAGCTTTCTTT.

The V call is TRBV30, the J call TRBJ2-7; 7 nucleotides line up with TRBD1. With V trimmed by 7 bases and J by 5 bases, 8 bases remained unmatched. The germline V gene encodes CDR1 GTSNPN and CDR2 SVGIG (reference sequence). The CDR3 extends over 12 amino acids. CDR3 bases: TGTGCCTCCGGGACAGAGGGGAACGAGCAGTACTTC. It specifies CASGTEGNEQYF.

The rearrangement uses TRBV7-9 and TRBJ1-3, with TRBD1 matching over 7 bases. Looked up from germline, CDR1 is SEHNR and CDR2 is FQNEAQ (reference sequence). The CDR3 covers 14 residues. J was trimmed by 4 bases and V by 5 bases; bases with no gene match: 5. Here the CDR3 DNA reads TGTGCCAGCAGCGGGGACAGCAAAGGAAACACCATATATTTT. Amino acid sequence: CASSGDSKGNTIYF.

The V and J genes are TRBV5-4 and TRBJ2-5, with 8 bases fitting TRBD2. Germline CDR1 SGHNT, CDR2 YYREEE (reference sequence). This CDR3 has 17 amino acids. V was clipped by 4 bases and J by 5 bases; unmatched bases: 16. DNA of the CDR3: TGTGCCAGCAGCCCTAAGCGGGGGCGGGGGAAGGAGGAGACCCAGTACTTC. It is translated as CASSPKRGRGKEETQYF.

This chain joins TRBV6-1 and TRBJ2-3; weak D call: TRBD1 (5 bases). The ends were cut back, 8 bases at V and 1 base at J, with 13 bases in the middle. Germline V gene sequence: CDR1 MNHNS, CDR2 SASEGT. This CDR3 spans 14 amino acids. CDR3 region: CASFRQPGTDTQYF. CDR3 sequence (DNA): TGTGCCAGCTTCAGACAGCCAGGCACAGATACGCAGTATTTT.

The genes are TRBV5-1 and TRBJ2-5; D perhaps matches TRBD2 (6 bases). CDR1 is SGHRS and CDR2 is YFSETQ in the germline V gene. The CDR3 is 17 amino acids. Between the trimmed V and J ends, which lost 4 bases and 1 base, there was a span of 20 bases. This CDR3 reads CASSQSRRVSAQETQYF. CDR3 DNA sequence: TGCGCCAGCAGCCAATCACGGAGGGTTTCCGCCCAAGAGACCCAGTACTTC. The whole variable domain, remainder taken from reference TRBV5-1 and TRBJ2-5, is KAGVTQTPRYLIKTRGQQVTLSCSPISGHRSVSWYQQTPGQGLQFLFEYFSETQRNKGNFPGRFSGRQFSNSRSEMNVSTLELGDSALYLCASSQSRRVSAQETQYFGPGTRLLVL.

The chain recombines TRBV18 with TRBJ2-5; weak D call: TRBD1 (6 bases). The CDR3 loop spans 16 amino acids. V dropped 1 base and J dropped 5 bases, with 17 bases sitting between them. CDR1 is KGHSH and CDR2 is LQKENI in the germline V gene. The CDR3 here is CASSPLSTGFDETQYF. The CDR3, as DNA: TGTGCCAGCTCACCACTTTCAACAGGGTTTGACGAGACCCAGTACTTC.

The chain combines TRBV5-4 with TRBJ2-3, with 8 bases matching TRBD1. The germline CDR1 and CDR2 sequences are SGHNT and YYREEE (reference sequence). This CDR3 is 16 amino acids long. The trim removed 3 bases at V and 1 base at J, leaving 7 bases unmatched. In DNA form, the CDR3 reads TGTGCCAGCAGCTCAGGACAGGGAGAGGGCACAGATACGCAGTATTTT. Its translation is CASSSGQGEGTDTQYF. Complete variable domain (other parts from reference TRBV5-4 and TRBJ2-3): ETGVTQSPTHLIKTRGQQVTLRCSSQSGHNTVSWYQQALGQGPQFIFQYYREEENGRGNFPPRFSGLQFPNYSSELNVNALELDDSALYLCASSSGQGEGTDTQYFGPGTRLTVL.